There are many counts of the clone carrying this T cell receptor (beta chain). Its antigen remains unknown. This entry belongs to a study of identical twins. Study-wide points: Researchers reported excess low generation probability among twin-shared out-of-frame alpha sequences. Interpretation of the results relied on cross-sectional statistical analysis and not on following the same donors. For cord blood, abundant beta clonotypes had fewer insertions, unlike memory repertoires, which showed none.

Per germline, CDR1 SGHRS and CDR2 YFSETQ. CDR3 length: 14 amino acids. After removal of 3 bases from V and 1 base from J, the junction contained 3 bases not matched to a gene. TCRdb analysed the 5' RACE reads with MiXCR anew, one entry per CDR3 protein. In the table there are roughly 630,000 distinct CDR3 sequences, just over 7% of which are singletons. These records were also assigned to another study, of yellow fever vaccine responses in identical twins.

The sample comprised PBMCs. The receptor was derived from a woman aged 18-30 years in good health. This chain uses TRBV5-1 with TRBJ2-5, with 7 bases aligning to TRBD2. The CDR3 loop is CASSYGGFQETQYF. CDR3 nucleotides: TGCGCCAGCAGCTACGGGGGGTTCCAAGAGACCCAGTACTTC.